This TCR beta chain was observed in a study of radiotherapy plus CTLA-4 blockade in lung cancer (dated by TCRdb to the late 2010s). With respect to the entire study: Objective responses occurred in roughly a sixth of enrolled patients, and approximately 34% achieved disease control. General findings and caveats noted by the study authors: After treatment with radiotherapy and ipilimumab, TCR clones that came from tumors expanded in the peripheral blood. Increased serum interferon-beta after radiation, together with early dynamic changes in blood T cell clones, were reported to be the strongest predictors of response.

The study tested focal radiation therapy combined with CTLA-4 blockade (ipilimumab) in patients with chemo-refractory metastatic non-small-cell lung cancer. Library generation was performed with the immunoSEQ multiplex PCR assay. Here the immuneACCESS table is served through TCRdb, limited to in-frame sequences with V and J called. Missing clones are a known gap in these copies; in checked studies unresolved V genes cover under half, and the rest lacks a known reason. The sample table contains more than 40,000 clones; only one count was recorded for 60% to 70% of them. The ten largest clonotypes hold around a quarter of the sample. In the case of this clone: There is no known antigen for this receptor. Base qualities were left out, and no much larger clone turns up one base away.

Cut back by 3 bases and 8 bases, the V and J ends lie 13 bases apart. From the cysteine through the phenylalanine, the CDR3 covers 13 amino acids. Here the CDR3 DNA is all that survives: 39 bases in frame from base 1. CDR1 and CDR2 (MGHDK, SYGVNS) derive from the germline V gene. The sequence derives from a human donor with non-small cell lung cancer who had a partial response to radiotherapy plus ipilimumab. Here the sequenced sample was peripheral blood, taken from a patient treated with radiotherapy plus ipilimumab. This chain joins TRBV25-1 to TRBJ1-2; perhaps TRBD1 is the D gene, with 5 bases matching. The CDR3 protein sequence reads: CASSEGGGRGYTF. The sequenced DNA: TGTGCCAGCAGTGAGGGGGGAGGACGGGGCTACACCTTC.